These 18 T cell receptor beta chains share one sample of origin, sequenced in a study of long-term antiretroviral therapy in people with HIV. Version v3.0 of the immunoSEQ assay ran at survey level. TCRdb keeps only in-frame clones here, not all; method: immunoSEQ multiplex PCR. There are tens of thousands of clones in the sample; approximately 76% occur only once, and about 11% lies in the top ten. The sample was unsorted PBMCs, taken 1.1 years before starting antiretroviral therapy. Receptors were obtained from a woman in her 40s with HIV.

The CDR3 region is CASSFLQQAAYGYTF. CDR3 DNA sequence: TGTGCCAGCAGTTTTCTCCAGCAAGCAGCATATGGCTACACCTTC. V is TRBV27 and J is TRBJ1-2; D uncertain. The CDR3 is 15 residues long. Trimming took off 3 bases at V and 5 bases at J, with 16 bases between the two ends. Germline CDR1 reads MNHEY; CDR2 reads SMNVEV (reference sequence).

The CDR3 sequence: CASSLSTAGEAYNEQFF. DNA for the CDR3: TGTGCCAGCAGTTTATCGACAGCGGGAGAGGCCTACAATGAGCAGTTCTTC. The rearrangement joins TRBV27 to TRBJ2-1, with 8 nucleotides matching TRBD2. Trimming cost V 0 bases and J 2 bases; bases outside gene matches: 6. Germline V gives CDR1 MNHEY, CDR2 SMNVEV (reference sequence). The CDR3 runs 17 residues.

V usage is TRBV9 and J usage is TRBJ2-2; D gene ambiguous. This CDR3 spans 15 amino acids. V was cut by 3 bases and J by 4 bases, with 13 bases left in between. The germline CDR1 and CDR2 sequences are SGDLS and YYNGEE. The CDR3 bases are TGTGCCAGCAGCGATCCCCAATTCTCCACCGGGGAGCTGTTTTTT. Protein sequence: CASSDPQFSTGELFF.

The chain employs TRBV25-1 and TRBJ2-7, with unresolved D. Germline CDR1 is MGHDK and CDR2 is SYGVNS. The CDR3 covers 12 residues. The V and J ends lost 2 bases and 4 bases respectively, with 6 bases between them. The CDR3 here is CASSEDMYEQYF. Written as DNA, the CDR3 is TGTGCCAGCAGTGAAGACATGTACGAGCAGTACTTC.

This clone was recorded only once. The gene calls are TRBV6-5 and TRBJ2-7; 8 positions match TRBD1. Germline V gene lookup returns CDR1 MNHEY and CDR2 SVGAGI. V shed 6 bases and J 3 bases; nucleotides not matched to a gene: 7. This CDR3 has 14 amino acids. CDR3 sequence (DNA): TGTGCCAGCAGCCCGACAGGGGACTTCTACGAGCAGTACTTC. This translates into CASSPTGDFYEQYF.

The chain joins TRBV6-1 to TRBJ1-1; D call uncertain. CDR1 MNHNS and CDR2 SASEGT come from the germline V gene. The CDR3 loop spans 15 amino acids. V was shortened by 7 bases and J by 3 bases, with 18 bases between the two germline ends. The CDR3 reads CASKGKSLRDTEAFF. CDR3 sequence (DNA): TGTGCCAGCAAAGGGAAGTCGCTACGGGACACTGAAGCTTTCTTT.

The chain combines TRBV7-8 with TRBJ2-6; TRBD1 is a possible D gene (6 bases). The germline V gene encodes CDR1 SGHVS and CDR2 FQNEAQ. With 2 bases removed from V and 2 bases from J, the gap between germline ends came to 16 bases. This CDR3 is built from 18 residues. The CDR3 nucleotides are TGTGCCAGCAGCTTAAATCAGGGGTCGGGCACTGGGGCCAACGTCCTGACTTTC. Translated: CASSLNQGSGTGANVLTF.

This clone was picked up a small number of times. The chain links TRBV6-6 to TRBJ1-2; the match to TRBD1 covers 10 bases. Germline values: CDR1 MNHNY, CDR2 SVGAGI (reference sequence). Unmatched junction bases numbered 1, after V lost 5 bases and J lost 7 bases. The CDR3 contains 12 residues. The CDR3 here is CASSRQGAGYTF. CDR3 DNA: TGTGCCAGCAGTCGACAGGGGGCTGGCTACACCTTC.

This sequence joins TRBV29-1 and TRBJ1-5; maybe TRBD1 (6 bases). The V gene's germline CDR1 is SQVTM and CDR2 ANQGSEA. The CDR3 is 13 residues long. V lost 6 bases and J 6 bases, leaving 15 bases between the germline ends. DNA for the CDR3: TGCAGCGTGATGGCCGGGACAACTCAGCCCCAGCATTTT. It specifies CSVMAGTTQPQHF.

This CDR3 is CASSPAEGALSNEQFF. Here the CDR3 DNA reads TGTGCCAGCAGCCCGGCAGAGGGGGCGTTATCAAATGAGCAGTTCTTC. The rearrangement links TRBV7-9 to TRBJ2-1; the match to TRBD1 covers 7 bases. The ends lost 5 bases at V and 7 bases at J; junction bases unmatched: 14. Looked up from germline, CDR1 is SEHNR and CDR2 is FQNEAQ (reference sequence). This CDR3 has 16 amino acids. Full variable domain (outside the CDR3, taken from reference TRBV7-9 and TRBJ2-1): DTGVSQNPRHKITKRGQNVTFRCDPISEHNRLYWYRQTLGQGPEFLTYFQNEAQLEKSRLLSDRFSAERPKGSFSTLEIQRTEQGDSAMYLCASSPAEGALSNEQFFGPGTRLTVL.

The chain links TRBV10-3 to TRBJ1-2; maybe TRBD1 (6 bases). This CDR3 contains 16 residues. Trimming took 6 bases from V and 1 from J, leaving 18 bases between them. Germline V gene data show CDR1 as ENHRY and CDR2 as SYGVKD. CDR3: CAISPLQGDLNYGYTF. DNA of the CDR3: TGTGCCATCAGCCCGCTACAGGGAGATCTTAACTATGGCTACACCTTC.

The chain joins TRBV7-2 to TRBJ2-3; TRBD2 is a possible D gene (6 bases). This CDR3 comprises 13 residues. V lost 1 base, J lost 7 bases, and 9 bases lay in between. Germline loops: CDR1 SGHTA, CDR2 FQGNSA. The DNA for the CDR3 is TGTGCCAGCAGCTTAGTGGGGGGAAATACGCAGTATTTT. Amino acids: CASSLVGGNTQYF.

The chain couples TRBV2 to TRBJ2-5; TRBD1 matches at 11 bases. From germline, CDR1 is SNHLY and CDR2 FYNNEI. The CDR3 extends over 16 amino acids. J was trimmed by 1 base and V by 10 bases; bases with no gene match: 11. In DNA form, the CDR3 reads TGTGCCAAGGACAGGGGGCCGTCTAGATCCCAAGAGACCCAGTACTTC. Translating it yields CAKDRGPSRSQETQYF.

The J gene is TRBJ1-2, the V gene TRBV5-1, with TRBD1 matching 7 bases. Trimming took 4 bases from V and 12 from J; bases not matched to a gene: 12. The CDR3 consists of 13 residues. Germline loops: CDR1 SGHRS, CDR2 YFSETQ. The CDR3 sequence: CASSAETTGVHTF. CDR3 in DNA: TGCGCCAGCAGCGCGGAAACTACAGGGGTACACACCTTC. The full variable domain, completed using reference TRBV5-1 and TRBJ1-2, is KAGVTQTPRYLIKTRGQQVTLSCSPISGHRSVSWYQQTPGQGLQFLFEYFSETQRNKGNFPGRFSGRQFSNSRSEMNVSTLELGDSALYLCASSAETTGVHTFGSGTRLTVV.

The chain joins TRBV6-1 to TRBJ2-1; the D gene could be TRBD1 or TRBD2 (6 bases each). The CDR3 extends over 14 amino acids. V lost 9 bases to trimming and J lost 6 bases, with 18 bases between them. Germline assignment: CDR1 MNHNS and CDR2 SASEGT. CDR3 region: CASRGAGESNEQFF. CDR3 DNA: TGTGCCAGTAGGGGGGCAGGGGAGAGCAATGAGCAGTTCTTC.

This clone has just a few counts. The CDR3 nucleotides read TGTGCCAGCAGCATGGGACAGGGGAGCAATCAGCCCCAGCATTTT. Its protein product is CASSMGQGSNQPQHF. The V gene is TRBV5-4, the J gene TRBJ1-5; 10 bases align to TRBD1. Germline trimming cut 4 bases from V and 1 base from J; bases unmatched to any gene: 2. This CDR3 spans 15 amino acids. From germline, CDR1 is SGHNT and CDR2 YYREEE (reference sequence).

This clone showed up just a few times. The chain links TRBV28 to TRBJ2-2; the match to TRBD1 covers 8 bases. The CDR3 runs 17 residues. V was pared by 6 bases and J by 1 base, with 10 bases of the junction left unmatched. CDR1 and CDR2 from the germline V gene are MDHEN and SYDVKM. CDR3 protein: CASRQGTGQLNTGELFF. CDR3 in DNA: TGTGCCAGCAGGCAAGGGACAGGTCAATTGAACACCGGGGAGCTGTTTTTT.

The CDR3 sequence is CASTSLGRVPSYEQYF. The CDR3, as DNA: TGTGCCAGCACCTCATTAGGGCGGGTACCTTCCTACGAGCAGTACTTC. V gene TRBV28 combines with J gene TRBJ2-7, with D perhaps matching TRBD2 (5 bases). The CDR3 has 16 residues. V lost 7 bases and J lost 1, with 20 bases in between. The germline V gene has CDR1 MDHEN and CDR2 SYDVKM.